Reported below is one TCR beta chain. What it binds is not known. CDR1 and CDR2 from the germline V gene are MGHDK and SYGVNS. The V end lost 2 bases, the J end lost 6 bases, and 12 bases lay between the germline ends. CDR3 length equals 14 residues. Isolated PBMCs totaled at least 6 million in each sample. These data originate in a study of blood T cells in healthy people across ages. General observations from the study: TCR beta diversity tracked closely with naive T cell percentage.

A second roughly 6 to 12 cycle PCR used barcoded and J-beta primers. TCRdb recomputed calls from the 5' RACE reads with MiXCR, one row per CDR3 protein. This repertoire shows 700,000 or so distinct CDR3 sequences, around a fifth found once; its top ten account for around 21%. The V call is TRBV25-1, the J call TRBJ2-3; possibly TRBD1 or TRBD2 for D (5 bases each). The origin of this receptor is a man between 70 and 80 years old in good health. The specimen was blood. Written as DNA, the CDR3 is TGTGCCAGCAGTGAACCTCAAGGGACGGATACGCAGTATTTT. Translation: CASSEPQGTDTQYF.